The subject of this entry is one TCR beta chain. Its specificity is not known. The repertoire was sequenced with immunoSEQ multiplex PCR; TCRdb's copy has only in-frame clones and lacks some. The sample shows tens of thousands of clones, approximately 86% of them seen only once. The data belong to a study of T cells in localized non-small cell lung cancer. Findings and caveats of the study: Tumor showed lower T cell clonality than uninvolved adjacent lung, where it was highest.

In germline, CDR1 is SEHNR, CDR2 FQNEAQ (reference sequence). The CDR3 consists of 12 residues. The V gene lost 6 bases and the J gene lost 0 bases, with 5 bases spanning the gap. V gene TRBV7-9 combines with J gene TRBJ1-1; no clear D gene. Sequenced material: PBMCs, taken before any cancer treatment. The receptor comes from a man aged 35-69 years with stage II lung adenocarcinoma. CDR3 loop: CASSVVNTEAFF. The CDR3, as DNA: TGTGCCAGCAGTGTCGTGAACACTGAAGCTTTCTTT.